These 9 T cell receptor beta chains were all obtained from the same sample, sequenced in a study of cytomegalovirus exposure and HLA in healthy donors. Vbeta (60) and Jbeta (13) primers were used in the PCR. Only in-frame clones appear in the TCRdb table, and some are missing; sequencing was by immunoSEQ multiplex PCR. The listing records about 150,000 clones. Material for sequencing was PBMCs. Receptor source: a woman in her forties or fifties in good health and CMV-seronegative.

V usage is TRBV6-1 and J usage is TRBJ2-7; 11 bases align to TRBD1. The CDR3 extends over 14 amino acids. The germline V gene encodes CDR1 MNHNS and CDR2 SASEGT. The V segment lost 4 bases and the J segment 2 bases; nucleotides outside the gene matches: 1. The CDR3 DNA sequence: TGTGCCAGCAGTGTGGGACAGGGGGCCTACGAGCAGTACTTC. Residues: CASSVGQGAYEQYF.

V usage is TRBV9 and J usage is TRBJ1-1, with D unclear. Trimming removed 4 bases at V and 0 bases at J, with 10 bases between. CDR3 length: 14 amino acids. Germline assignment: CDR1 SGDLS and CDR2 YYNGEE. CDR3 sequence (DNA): TGTGCCAGCAGCCCCTCCAGGCTGAACACTGAAGCTTTCTTT. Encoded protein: CASSPSRLNTEAFF.

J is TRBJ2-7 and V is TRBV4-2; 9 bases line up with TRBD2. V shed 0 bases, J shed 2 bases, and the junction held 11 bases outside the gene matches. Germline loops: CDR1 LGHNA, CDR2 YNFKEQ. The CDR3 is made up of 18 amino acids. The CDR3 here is CASSQDSPPSGVPYEQYF. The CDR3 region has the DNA TGTGCCAGCAGCCAAGACTCTCCCCCTAGCGGGGTTCCCTACGAGCAGTACTTC.

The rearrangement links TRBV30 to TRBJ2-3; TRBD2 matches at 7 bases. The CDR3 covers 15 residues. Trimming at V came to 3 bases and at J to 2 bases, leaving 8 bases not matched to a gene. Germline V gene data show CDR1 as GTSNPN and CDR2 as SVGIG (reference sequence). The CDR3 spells CAWRLLADITDTQYF. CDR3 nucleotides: TGTGCCTGGAGACTTCTAGCGGATATCACAGATACGCAGTATTTT.

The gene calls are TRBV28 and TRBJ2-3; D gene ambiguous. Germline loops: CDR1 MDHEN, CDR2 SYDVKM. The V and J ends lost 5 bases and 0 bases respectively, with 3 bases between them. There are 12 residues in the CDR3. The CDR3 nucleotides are TGTGCCAGCAGTACAAGCACAGATACGCAGTATTTT. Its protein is CASSTSTDTQYF.

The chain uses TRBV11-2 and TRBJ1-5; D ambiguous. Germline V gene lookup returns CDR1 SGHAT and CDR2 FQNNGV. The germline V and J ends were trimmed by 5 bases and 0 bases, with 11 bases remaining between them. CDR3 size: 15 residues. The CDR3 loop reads CASSPSADSNQPQHF. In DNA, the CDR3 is TGTGCCAGCAGCCCCTCGGCGGATAGCAATCAGCCCCAGCATTTT. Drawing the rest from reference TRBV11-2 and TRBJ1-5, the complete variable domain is EAGVAQSPRYKIIEKRQSVAFWCNPISGHATLYWYQQILGQGPKLLIQFQNNGVVDDSQLPKDRFSAERLKGVDSTLKIQPAKLEDSAVYLCASSPSADSNQPQHFGDGTRLSIL.

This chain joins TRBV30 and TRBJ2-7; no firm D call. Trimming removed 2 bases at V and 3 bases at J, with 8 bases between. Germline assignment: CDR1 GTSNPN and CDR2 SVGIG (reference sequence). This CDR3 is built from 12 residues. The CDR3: CAWSSEYYEQYF. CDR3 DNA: TGTGCCTGGAGTTCAGAATACTACGAGCAGTACTTC.

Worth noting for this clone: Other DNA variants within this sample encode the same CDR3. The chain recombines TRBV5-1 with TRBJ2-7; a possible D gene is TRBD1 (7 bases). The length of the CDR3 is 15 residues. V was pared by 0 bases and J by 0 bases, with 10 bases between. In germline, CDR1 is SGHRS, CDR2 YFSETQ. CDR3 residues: CASSLAGGSSYEQYF. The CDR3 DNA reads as TGCGCCAGCAGCTTGGCAGGGGGGAGCTCCTACGAGCAGTACTTC.

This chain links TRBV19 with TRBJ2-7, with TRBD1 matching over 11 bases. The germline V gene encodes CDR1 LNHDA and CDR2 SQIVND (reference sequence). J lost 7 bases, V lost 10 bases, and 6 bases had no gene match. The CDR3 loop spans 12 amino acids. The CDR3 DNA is TGTGCCACGCGGGACAGGGGGTGGGAGCAGTACTTC. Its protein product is CATRDRGWEQYF.